This entry lists 20 T cell receptor beta chains sequenced from one sample in a study of identical twins. TCRdb used MiXCR to reprocess the 5' RACE reads, holding one entry per CDR3 protein. The sample lists roughly 770,000 distinct CDR3 sequences, 18% occurring once. This same sample was also part of a study on T cells expressing NK-cell markers.

Sequenced material: PBMCs. The source of these receptors is a woman aged 18 to 35 in good health.

This clonotype was seen only a few times. This chain connects TRBV12-3 or TRBV12-4 to TRBJ2-5; D unresolved. Trimming stripped 4 bases from V and 5 bases from J, with 17 bases between. CDR3 length: 15 residues. The CDR3 protein is CASSSATGPRETQYF. The CDR3 DNA follows: TGTGCCAGCAGTTCGGCGACTGGGCCTAGGGAGACCCAGTACTTC.

At least ten counts were recorded for this clonotype. The J gene is TRBJ2-7, the V gene TRBV12-3 or TRBV12-4; TRBD1 is a possible D gene (6 bases). V lost 3 bases, J lost 4 bases, and 10 bases lay in between. The CDR3 is 13 amino acids. CDR3 protein: CASSLGTYYEQYF. DNA for the CDR3: TGTGCCAGCAGTTTGGGGACATATTACGAGCAGTACTTC.

The chain combines TRBV20-1 with TRBJ1-5; no firm D call. CDR1 is DFQATT, CDR2 SNEGSKA, per germline (reference sequence). V was pared by 4 bases and J by 4 bases, with 8 bases between. The CDR3 is made up of 12 amino acids. This chain's CDR3 is CSAKWGNQPQHF. Written as DNA, the CDR3 is TGCAGTGCTAAATGGGGAAATCAGCCCCAGCATTTT.

The rearrangement links TRBV15 to TRBJ2-1; no clear D. This CDR3 contains 14 residues. Germline assignment: CDR1 LNHNV and CDR2 YYDKDF (reference sequence). The V end was cut by 3 bases, the J end by 6 bases, with 12 bases between. The CDR3 loop is CATSRASEANEQFF. The CDR3 DNA reads TGTGCCACCAGCAGGGCGAGCGAGGCCAATGAGCAGTTCTTC. The variable domain in full, completed from reference TRBV15 and TRBJ2-1, reads DAMVIQNPRYQVTQFGKPVTLSCSQTLNHNVMYWYQQKSSQAPKLLFHYYDKDFNNEADTPDNFQSRRPNTSFCFLDIRSPGLGDTAMYLCATSRASEANEQFFGPGTRLTVL.

Only a few counts were recorded for this clonotype. V and J are TRBV27 and TRBJ2-1; possibly TRBD2 for D (5 bases). V was clipped by 6 bases and J by 4 bases, with 7 bases between them. The CDR3 totals 12 residues. Germline V gives CDR1 MNHEY, CDR2 SMNVEV (reference sequence). CDR3 protein: CASRERYNEQFF. CDR3 sequence (DNA): TGTGCCAGCAGGGAGCGGTACAATGAGCAGTTCTTC.

The gene calls are TRBV6-1 and TRBJ2-7; 11 bases agree with TRBD2. The V gene end was trimmed by 11 bases and the J gene end by 4 bases; junction bases not matched to a gene: 10. The CDR3 consists of 14 residues. In germline, CDR1 is MNHNS, CDR2 SASEGT. The CDR3 region has the DNA TGTGCCGTTGAGACTAGCGGGACGCCTTACGAGCAGTACTTC. Translation gives CAVETSGTPYEQYF.

This clonotype is a singleton in its sample. V is TRBV5-1 and J is TRBJ2-5; weak D call: TRBD1 (5 bases). V was cut by 4 bases and J by 1 base, with 14 bases left in between. CDR1 and CDR2 from the germline V gene are SGHRS and YFSETQ. The CDR3 spans 15 residues. In DNA form, the CDR3 reads TGCGCCAGCAGCCTCAGGGCGGCCAGCCAAGAGACCCAGTACTTC. Its protein product is CASSLRAASQETQYF.

In this sample, this clonotype turned up a few times. The chain carries TRBV20-1 and TRBJ2-1; 7 nucleotides align to TRBD1. The CDR3 totals 16 residues. Germline CDR1 is DFQATT and CDR2 is SNEGSKA (reference sequence). The J segment lost 2 bases and the V segment lost 0 bases, leaving 7 bases of the junction unmatched. The CDR3 region is CSARDRRTGPYNEQFF. For the CDR3, the DNA is TGCAGTGCTAGAGATAGAAGGACAGGACCCTACAATGAGCAGTTCTTC.

The rearrangement joins TRBV11-2 to TRBJ1-1; a weak D match, TRBD1 (5 bases). Germline V lookup: CDR1 SGHAT, CDR2 FQNNGV. This CDR3 has 16 amino acids. V gave up 5 bases and J gave up 1 base, with 17 bases separating them. CDR3 sequence: CASSPSRGGRNTEAFF. The CDR3 bases are TGTGCCAGCAGCCCCTCTCGGGGGGGAAGGAACACTGAAGCTTTCTTT.

The CDR3 here is CSALYHEQYF. The CDR3 nucleotides are TGCAGTGCATTGTATCACGAGCAGTACTTC. V usage is TRBV20-1 and J usage is TRBJ2-7; no clear D gene. The CDR3 is 10 residues long. The germline V gene encodes CDR1 DFQATT and CDR2 SNEGSKA (reference sequence). V was cut by 6 bases and J by 5 bases, with 8 bases left in between.

The gene calls are TRBV10-3 and TRBJ2-1; 14 positions match TRBD2. V dropped 7 bases and J dropped 4; count of bases not matched to a gene: 9. Germline lookup yields CDR1 ENHRY and CDR2 SYGVKD. The CDR3 is 17 residues long. CDR3 sequence: CAITPTSGREPYNEQFF. Here the CDR3 DNA reads TGTGCCATCACGCCGACTAGCGGGAGGGAACCTTACAATGAGCAGTTCTTC.

This clonotype has only a few counts. The rearrangement joins TRBV12-3 or TRBV12-4 to TRBJ2-7, with D possibly being TRBD2 (5 bases). The CDR3 consists of 15 residues. With 5 bases removed from V and 3 bases from J, the gap between germline ends came to 17 bases. CDR3: CASSRIPGTVYEQYF. The CDR3 region has the DNA TGTGCCAGCAGTCGTATCCCGGGAACAGTCTACGAGCAGTACTTC.

This clonotype was counted at least ten times. This chain joins TRBV7-2 and TRBJ2-1, with D unresolved. Trimming cost V 5 bases and J 0 bases, with 5 bases left between them. The CDR3 spans 13 residues. Germline assignment: CDR1 SGHTA and CDR2 FQGNSA. The CDR3 reads CASSATSYNEQFF. As DNA, the CDR3 is TGTGCCAGCAGCGCCACCTCCTACAATGAGCAGTTCTTC.

The CDR3 DNA sequence: TGTGCCAGCAGCTACTCCGCGACAGGGTTTGAGACCCAGTACTTC. It translates to CASSYSATGFETQYF. J is TRBJ2-5 and V is TRBV7-9, with 7 nucleotides matching TRBD1. V lost 4 bases and J lost 5; bases outside the gene matches: 10. This CDR3 is built from 15 residues. The germline CDR1 and CDR2 sequences are SEHNR and FQNEAQ (reference sequence).

This clonotype has at least ten counts. The rearrangement joins TRBV12-3 or TRBV12-4 to TRBJ2-3; 9 nucleotides line up with TRBD1. CDR3 size: 14 residues. Trimming cost V 4 bases and J 2 bases; bases outside gene matches: 1. The CDR3 DNA reads as TGTGCCAGCAGTTGGGACAGGGCCACAGATACGCAGTATTTT. Protein: CASSWDRATDTQYF.

The chain joins TRBV12-3 or TRBV12-4 to TRBJ2-7; D remains ambiguous. The CDR3 runs to 15 residues. V was trimmed by 3 bases and J by 3 bases, leaving 15 bases between them. CDR3 in DNA: TGTGCCAGCAGTTTTCAAAAATCTAATCGCTACGAGCAGTACTTC. Protein: CASSFQKSNRYEQYF.

This clonotype has at least ten counts. V and J are TRBV18 and TRBJ1-5; tentatively, D is TRBD1 (6 bases). Germline V CDR1 and CDR2: KGHSH, LQKENI. V shed 3 bases and J shed 4 bases, with 10 bases lying between them. This CDR3 is 14 amino acids long. CDR3 amino acids: CASSPQQGNQPQHF. Written as DNA, the CDR3 is TGTGCCAGCTCACCTCAACAGGGAAATCAGCCCCAGCATTTT.

The rearrangement links TRBV21-1 to TRBJ2-1. TRBV21-1 is listed as a pseudogene. The CDR3 runs to 14 residues. CDR3 in amino acids: CASSKRGTYNEQFF. The CDR3 bases are TGTGCCAGCAGCAAGCGGGGGACCTACAATGAGCAGTTCTTC.

The chain couples TRBV5-5 to TRBJ1-2; D unresolved. CDR3 length: 16 residues. V was shortened by 3 bases and J by 0 bases, with 15 bases between the two germline ends. Germline loops: CDR1 SGHKS, CDR2 YYEKEE (reference sequence). The CDR3 here is CASSSLAALANYGYTF. The DNA of the CDR3 is TGTGCCAGCAGCTCGCTAGCGGCTTTAGCTAACTATGGCTACACCTTC.

The V call is TRBV7-8, the J call TRBJ2-3; D gene uncertain. Per germline, CDR1 SGHVS and CDR2 FQNEAQ. This CDR3 spans 16 amino acids. V lost 3 bases and J 1 base, leaving 14 bases between the germline ends. For the CDR3, the DNA is TGTGCCAGCAGCTTCCCGATATCTGTTGGCACAGATACGCAGTATTTT. Protein product: CASSFPISVGTDTQYF.